The clone carrying this T cell receptor beta chain occurred a few times. The antigen is undetermined. The source of the sample is a study of vaccination and CD4 T cells after COVID-19. Trimming removed 4 bases from V and 6 bases from J; junction bases left unmatched: 2. This CDR3 comprises 12 residues. Researchers used the Oncomine TCR Beta short-read assay to sequence DNA from cultured CD4+ T cells. It was cultured CD4+ T cells from which genomic DNA was extracted. Via MiXCR, TCRdb re-called the PCR reads, giving one row per CDR3 protein. This sample has 4,500 to 7,000 distinct CDR3 sequences, with 30% to 40% found just once. Treatment defined: roughly 11-day PBMC culture with coronavirus spike peptide pools or control peptides (ViraFEST assay). The unexposed donor provided CD4+ T cells, which were taken before the COVID-19 pandemic (2011-2018).

The chain uses TRBV12-3 or TRBV12-4 and TRBJ1-2, with 7 bases lining up with TRBD1. The receptor was derived from a human donor in good health. Sequenced sample: CD4+ T cells from blood, cultured in vitro. The CDR3, as DNA: TGTGCCAGCAGTTCACAGGGGAATGGCTACACCTTC. It translates to CASSSQGNGYTF.